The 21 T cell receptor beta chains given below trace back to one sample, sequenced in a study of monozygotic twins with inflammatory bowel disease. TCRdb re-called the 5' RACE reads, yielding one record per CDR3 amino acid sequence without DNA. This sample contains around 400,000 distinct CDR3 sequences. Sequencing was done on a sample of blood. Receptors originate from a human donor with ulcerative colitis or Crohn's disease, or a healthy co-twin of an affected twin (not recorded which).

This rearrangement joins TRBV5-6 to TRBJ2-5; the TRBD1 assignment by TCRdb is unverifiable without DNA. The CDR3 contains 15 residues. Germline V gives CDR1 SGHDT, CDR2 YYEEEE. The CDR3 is CASSFMGVVRETQYF. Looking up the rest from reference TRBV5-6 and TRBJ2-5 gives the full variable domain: DAGVTQSPTHLIKTRGQQVTLRCSPKSGHDTVSWYQQALGQGPQFIFQYYEEEERQRGNFPDRFSGHQFPNYSSELNVNALLLGDSALYLCASSFMGVVRETQYFGPGTRLLVL.

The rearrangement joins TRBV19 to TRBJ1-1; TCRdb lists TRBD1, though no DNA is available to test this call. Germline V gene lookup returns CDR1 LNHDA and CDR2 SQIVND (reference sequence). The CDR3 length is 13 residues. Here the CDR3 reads CASSIEVAGEAFF.

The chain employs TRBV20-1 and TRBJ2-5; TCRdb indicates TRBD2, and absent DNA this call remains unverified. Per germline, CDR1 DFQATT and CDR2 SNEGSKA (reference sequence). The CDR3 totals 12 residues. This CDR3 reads CSASQTIETQYF.

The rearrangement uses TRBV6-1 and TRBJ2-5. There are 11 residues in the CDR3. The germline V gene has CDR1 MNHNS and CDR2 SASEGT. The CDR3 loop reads CASSDRPTQYF.

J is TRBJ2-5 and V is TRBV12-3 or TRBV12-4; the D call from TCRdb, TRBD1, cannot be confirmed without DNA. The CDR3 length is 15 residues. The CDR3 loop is CASSLDGGPQETQYF.

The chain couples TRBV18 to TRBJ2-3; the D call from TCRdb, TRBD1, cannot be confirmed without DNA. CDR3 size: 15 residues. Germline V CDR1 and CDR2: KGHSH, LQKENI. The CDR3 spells CASSPMAGDGDTQYF.

Here the CDR3 reads CASSWGTGDFGLTF. This rearrangement joins TRBV5-1 to TRBJ1-2; the D call of TRBD1 rests on TCRdb alone, since no DNA is present to check it. The CDR3 runs to 14 residues. Germline CDR1 is SGHRS and CDR2 is YFSETQ.

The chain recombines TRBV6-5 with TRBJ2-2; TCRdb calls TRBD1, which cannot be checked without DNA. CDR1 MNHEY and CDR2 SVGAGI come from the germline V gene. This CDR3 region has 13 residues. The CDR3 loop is CASSYRGTGELFF.

CDR3 in amino acids: CASSKPAKLPLGDNEQFF. This sequence joins TRBV21-1 and TRBJ2-1; there is no DNA to check the TCRdb D call of TRBD2. TRBV21-1 represents a pseudogene. This CDR3 is 18 amino acids long.

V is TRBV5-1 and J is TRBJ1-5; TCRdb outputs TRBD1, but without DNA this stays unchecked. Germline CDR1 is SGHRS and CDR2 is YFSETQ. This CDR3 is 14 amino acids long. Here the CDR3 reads CASSVGQGNQPQHF.

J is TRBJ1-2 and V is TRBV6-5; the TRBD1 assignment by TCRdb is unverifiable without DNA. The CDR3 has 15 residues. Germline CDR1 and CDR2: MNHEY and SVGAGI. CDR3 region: CASSLSPGQGWGYTF.

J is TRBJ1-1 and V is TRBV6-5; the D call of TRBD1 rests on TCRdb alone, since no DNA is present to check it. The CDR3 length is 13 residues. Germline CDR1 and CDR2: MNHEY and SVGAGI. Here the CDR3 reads CASSPGVHTEAFF.

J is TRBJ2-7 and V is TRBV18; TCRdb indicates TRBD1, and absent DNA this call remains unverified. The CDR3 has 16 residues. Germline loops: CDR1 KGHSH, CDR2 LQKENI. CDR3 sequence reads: CASSSYWTEVSYEQYF.

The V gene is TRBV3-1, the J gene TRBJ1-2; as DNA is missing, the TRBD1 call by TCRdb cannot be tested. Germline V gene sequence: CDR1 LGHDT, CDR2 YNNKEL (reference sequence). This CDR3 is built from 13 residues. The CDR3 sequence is CASRVSGAYGYTF.

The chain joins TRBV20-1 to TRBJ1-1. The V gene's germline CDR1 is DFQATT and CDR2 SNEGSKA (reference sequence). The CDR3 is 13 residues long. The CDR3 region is CSAIDQQRTEAFF.

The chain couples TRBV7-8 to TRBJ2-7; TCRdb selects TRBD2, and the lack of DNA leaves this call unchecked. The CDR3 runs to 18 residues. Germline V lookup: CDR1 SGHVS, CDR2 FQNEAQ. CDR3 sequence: CASSLYRGGLAGVYEQYF.

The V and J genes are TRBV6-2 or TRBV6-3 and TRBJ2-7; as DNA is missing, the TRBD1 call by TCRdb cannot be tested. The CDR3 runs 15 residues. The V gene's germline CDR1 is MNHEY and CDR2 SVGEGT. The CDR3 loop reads CASISGTGRSYEQYF.

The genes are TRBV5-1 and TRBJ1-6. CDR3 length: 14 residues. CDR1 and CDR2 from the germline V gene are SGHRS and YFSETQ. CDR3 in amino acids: CASSSNSLSSPLHF.

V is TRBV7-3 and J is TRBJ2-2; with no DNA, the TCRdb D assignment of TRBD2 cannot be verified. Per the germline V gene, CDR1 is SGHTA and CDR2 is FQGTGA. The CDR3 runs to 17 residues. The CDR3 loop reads CASSTLPGPSGTGELFF.

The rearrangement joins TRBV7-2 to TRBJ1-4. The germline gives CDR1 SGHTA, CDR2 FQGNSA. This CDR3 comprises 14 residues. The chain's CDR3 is CASTLENNSEKLFF.

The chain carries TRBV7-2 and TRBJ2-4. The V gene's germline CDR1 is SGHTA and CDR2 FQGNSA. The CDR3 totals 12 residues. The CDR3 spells CASSWSRDIQYF.